This T cell receptor (beta chain) was profiled in a study of blood T cells in healthy people across ages. The CDR3 loop spans 15 amino acids. V trimming: 3 bases; J trimming: 5 bases; junction bases outside the gene matches: 6. Primers used in a second PCR of roughly 7 to 12 cycles were a sample-barcoded 5' primer and a J-beta primer mix. TCRdb ran MiXCR on the 5' RACE reads and lists one entry per CDR3 protein. The table records roughly 1.9 million distinct CDR3 sequences, approximately 39% of them present only once. The sequenced sample consisted of blood. The chain joins TRBV12-3 or TRBV12-4 to TRBJ1-5; 8 bases fit TRBD1. This clonotype was sampled from a human donor in good health. The CDR3 nucleotides read TGTGCCAGCAGTTTCCAGGGGGCGGTAGATCAGCCCCAGCATTTT. The encoded protein is CASSFQGAVDQPQHF.